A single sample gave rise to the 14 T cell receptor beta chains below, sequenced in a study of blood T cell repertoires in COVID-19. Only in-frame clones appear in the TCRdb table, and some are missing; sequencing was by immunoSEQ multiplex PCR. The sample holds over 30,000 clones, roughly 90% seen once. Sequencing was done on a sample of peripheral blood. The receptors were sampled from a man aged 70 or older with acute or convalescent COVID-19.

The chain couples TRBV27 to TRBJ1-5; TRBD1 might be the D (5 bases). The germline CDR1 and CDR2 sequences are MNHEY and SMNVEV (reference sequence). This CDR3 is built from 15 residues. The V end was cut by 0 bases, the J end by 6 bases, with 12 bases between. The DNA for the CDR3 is TGTGCCAGCAGTTTATCCCCGGGAGGGGCTCAGCCCCAGCATTTT. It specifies CASSLSPGGAQPQHF.

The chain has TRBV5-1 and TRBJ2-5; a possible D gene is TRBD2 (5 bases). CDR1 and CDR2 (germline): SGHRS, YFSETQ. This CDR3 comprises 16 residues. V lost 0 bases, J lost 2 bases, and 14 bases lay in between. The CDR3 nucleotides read TGCGCCAGCAGCTTGGCCCTTAGAGGGAATCAAGAGACCCAGTACTTC. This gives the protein CASSLALRGNQETQYF.

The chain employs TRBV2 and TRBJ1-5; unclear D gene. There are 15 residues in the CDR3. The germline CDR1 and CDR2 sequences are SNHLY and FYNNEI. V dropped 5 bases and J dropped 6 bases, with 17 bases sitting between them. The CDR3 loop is CASSRTDFPIQPQHF. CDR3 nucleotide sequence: TGTGCCAGCAGTCGTACGGACTTCCCAATTCAGCCCCAGCATTTT. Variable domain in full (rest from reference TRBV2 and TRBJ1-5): EPEVTQTPSHQVTQMGQEVILRCVPISNHLYFYWYRQILGQKVEFLVSFYNNEISEKSEIFDDQFSVERPDGSNFTLKIRSTKLEDSAMYFCASSRTDFPIQPQHFGDGTRLSIL.

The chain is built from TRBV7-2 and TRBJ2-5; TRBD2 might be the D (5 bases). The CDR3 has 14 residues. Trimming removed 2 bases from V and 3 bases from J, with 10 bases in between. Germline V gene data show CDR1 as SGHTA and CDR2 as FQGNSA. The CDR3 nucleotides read TGTGCCAGCAGCTTATCTGCCGGGAAAGAGACCCAGTACTTC. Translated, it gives CASSLSAGKETQYF.

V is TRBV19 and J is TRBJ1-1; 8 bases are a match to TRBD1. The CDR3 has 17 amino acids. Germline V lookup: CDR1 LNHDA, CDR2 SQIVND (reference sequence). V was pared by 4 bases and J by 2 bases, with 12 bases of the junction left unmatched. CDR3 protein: CASSRKGQGAKNTEAFF. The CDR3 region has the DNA TGTGCCAGTAGTAGGAAGGGCCAGGGGGCGAAAAACACTGAAGCTTTCTTT. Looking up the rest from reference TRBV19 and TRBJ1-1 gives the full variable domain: DGGITQSPKYLFRKEGQNVTLSCEQNLNHDAMYWYRQDPGQGLRLIYYSQIVNDFQKGDIAEGYSVSREKKESFPLTVTSAQKNPTAFYLCASSRKGQGAKNTEAFFGQGTRLTVV.

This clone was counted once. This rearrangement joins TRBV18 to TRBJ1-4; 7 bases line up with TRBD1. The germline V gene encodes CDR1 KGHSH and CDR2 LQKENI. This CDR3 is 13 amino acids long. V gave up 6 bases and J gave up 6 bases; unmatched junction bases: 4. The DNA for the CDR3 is TGTGCCAGCTCCACAGGGGTGTATGAAAAACTGTTTTTT. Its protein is CASSTGVYEKLFF.

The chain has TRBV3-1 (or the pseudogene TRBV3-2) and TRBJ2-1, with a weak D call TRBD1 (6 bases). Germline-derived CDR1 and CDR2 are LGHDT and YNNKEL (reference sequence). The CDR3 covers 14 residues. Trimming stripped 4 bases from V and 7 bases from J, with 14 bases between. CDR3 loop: CASSLRGFANEQFF. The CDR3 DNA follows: TGTGCCAGCAGCCTCAGGGGATTTGCGAATGAGCAGTTCTTC.

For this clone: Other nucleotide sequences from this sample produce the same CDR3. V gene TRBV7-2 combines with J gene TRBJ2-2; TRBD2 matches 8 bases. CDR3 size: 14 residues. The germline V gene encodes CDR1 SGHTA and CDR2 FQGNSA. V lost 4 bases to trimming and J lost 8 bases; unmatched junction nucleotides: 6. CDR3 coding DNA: TGTGCCAGCAGCTACGGGGGGGCTGGAGGGGAGCTGTTTTTT. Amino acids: CASSYGGAGGELFF.

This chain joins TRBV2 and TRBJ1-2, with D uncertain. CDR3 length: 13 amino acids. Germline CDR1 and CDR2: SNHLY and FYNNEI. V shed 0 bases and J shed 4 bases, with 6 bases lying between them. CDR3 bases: TGTGCCAGCAGTGAAGCTAGAGGCTATGGCTACACCTTC. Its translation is CASSEARGYGYTF.

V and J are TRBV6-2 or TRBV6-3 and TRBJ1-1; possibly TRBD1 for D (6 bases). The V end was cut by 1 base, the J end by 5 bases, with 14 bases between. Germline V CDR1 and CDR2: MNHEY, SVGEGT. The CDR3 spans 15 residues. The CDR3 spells CASSYLPGHSTEAFF. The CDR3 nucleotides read TGTGCCAGCAGTTACTTACCGGGACACTCGACTGAAGCTTTCTTT.

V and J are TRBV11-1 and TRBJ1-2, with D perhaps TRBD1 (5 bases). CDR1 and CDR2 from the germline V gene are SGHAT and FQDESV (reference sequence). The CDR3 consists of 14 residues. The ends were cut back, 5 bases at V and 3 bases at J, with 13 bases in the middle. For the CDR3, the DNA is TGTGCCAGCAGCGGCAGGGTATTTGACTATGGCTACACCTTC. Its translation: CASSGRVFDYGYTF.

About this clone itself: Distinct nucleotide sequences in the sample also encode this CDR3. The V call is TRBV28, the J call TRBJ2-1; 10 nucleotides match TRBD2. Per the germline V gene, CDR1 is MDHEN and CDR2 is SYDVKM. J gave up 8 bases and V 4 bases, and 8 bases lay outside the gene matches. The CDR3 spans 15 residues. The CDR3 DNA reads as TGTGCCAGCAGTTCAGCGGGGGGGCCACAATATGAGCAGTTCTTC. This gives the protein CASSSAGGPQYEQFF.

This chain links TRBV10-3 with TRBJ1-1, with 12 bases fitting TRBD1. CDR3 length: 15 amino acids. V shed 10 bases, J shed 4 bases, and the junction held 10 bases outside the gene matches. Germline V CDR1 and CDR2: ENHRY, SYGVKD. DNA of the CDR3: TGTGCCACCGGGACAGGGGGCGCCGAGAGCACTGAAGCTTTCTTT. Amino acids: CATGTGGAESTEAFF.

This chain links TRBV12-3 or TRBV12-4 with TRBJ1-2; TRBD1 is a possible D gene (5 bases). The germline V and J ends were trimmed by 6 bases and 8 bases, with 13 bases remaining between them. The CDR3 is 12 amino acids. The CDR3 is CASSTGASGYTF. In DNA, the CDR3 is TGTGCCAGCAGCACAGGTGCATCGGGCTACACCTTC.